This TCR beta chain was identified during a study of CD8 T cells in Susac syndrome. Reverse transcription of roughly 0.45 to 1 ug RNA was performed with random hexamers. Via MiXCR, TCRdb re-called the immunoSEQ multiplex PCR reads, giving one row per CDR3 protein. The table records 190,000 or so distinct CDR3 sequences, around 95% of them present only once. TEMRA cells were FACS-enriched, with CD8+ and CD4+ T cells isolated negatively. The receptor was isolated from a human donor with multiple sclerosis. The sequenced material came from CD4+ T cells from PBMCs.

The CDR3 loop is CASSSNGLHYGYTF. As DNA, the CDR3 is TGTGCCAGCAGCTCAAATGGCCTCCACTATGGCTACACCTTC. The chain couples TRBV16 to TRBJ1-2; no definite D call. CDR1 KGHSY and CDR2 FQNENV come from the germline V gene. CDR3 length equals 14 residues. V was pared by 5 bases and J by 3 bases, with 13 bases between.